The 15 T cell receptor delta chains given below trace back to one sample, sequenced in a study of gamma-delta T cells after stem cell transplantation. TCRdb reprocessed the RT-PCR reads through CATT. There are 13,000 or so delta-chain clones in the sample; about 32% occur only once, and less than 4.5% lies in the top ten. The sequencing sample was made of gamma-delta T cells. These receptors all stem from a human donor. It is not recorded whose cells these are; they may come from a transplant donor.

To note about this clone: Relative to the germline gene, one junction end is altered; a read error may explain this. The chain recombines TRDV3 with TRDJ1; D remains unclear. CDR3 length: 14 residues. From germline, CDR1 is TVYSNPD and CDR2 GDNSRS (reference sequence). CDR3 sequence reads: CALYLGIQTAKLIF. The CDR3 nucleotides are TGTGCCTTATATCTCGGAATTCAAACCGCTAAACTCATCTTT.

This rearrangement joins TRDV1 to TRDJ1; 9 bases align to TRDD2. Trimming at V came to 1 base and at J to 2 bases, leaving 26 bases not matched to a gene. The germline CDR1 and CDR2 sequences are TSWWSYY and QGS. The CDR3 sequence is 23 residues long. Here the CDR3 reads CALGEPPWTFLRGTARGTDKLIF. Here the CDR3 DNA reads TGTGCTCTTGGGGAACCCCCATGGACCTTCCTACGAGGTACTGCGCGGGGAACCGATAAACTCATCTTT.

The V call is TRAV29/DV5, the J call TRDJ1, with 10 bases aligning to TRDD3. V lost 3 bases, J lost 4 bases, and 39 bases stayed unmatched. Germline V gene data show CDR1 as NSMFDY and CDR2 as ISSIKDK. This CDR3 has 25 amino acids. The CDR3 reads CAATPPYFHLQRTGGCRPDYDKLIF. The CDR3 nucleotides read TGTGCAGCAACCCCACCCTATTTCCACCTCCAACGTACTGGGGGATGTCGGCCCGACTACGATAAACTCATCTTT.

The chain joins TRDV3 to TRDJ1, with 13 positions matching TRDD3. With V trimmed by 4 bases and J by 4 bases, 15 bases remained unmatched. This CDR3 has 17 residues. Germline V lookup: CDR1 TVYSNPD, CDR2 GDNSRS (reference sequence). The CDR3 region has the DNA TGTGCCTCGTTCAACTACGATACTGGGGGATACGGCGATAAACTCATCTTT. Translation: CASFNYDTGGYGDKLIF.

This clone was seen a few times. The chain uses TRDV1 and TRDJ1; 9 bases match TRDD3. Trimming took 0 bases from V and 7 from J; bases not matched to a gene: 18. From germline, CDR1 is TSWWSYY and CDR2 QGS. The CDR3 extends over 19 amino acids. This chain's CDR3 is CALGELRPTGDTRLGKLIF. DNA for the CDR3: TGTGCTCTTGGGGAACTAAGGCCTACAGGGGATACGCGCCTGGGTAAACTCATCTTT.

This clone was seen only a few times. This rearrangement joins TRDV2 to TRDJ1; TRDD3 matches at 9 bases. With 0 bases clipped from V and 2 bases from J, the junction kept 6 bases outside the gene matches. Germline CDR1 GEAIGNYY, CDR2 EKD. The CDR3 sequence is 16 residues long. CDR3 nucleotides: TGTGCCTGTGACACCAAGTACTGGGGGAAGACCGATAAACTCATCTTT. Its translation: CACDTKYWGKTDKLIF.

V gene TRDV2 combines with J gene TRDJ1; the match to TRDD3 covers 9 bases. Trimming cost V 3 bases and J 0 bases; bases outside gene matches: 37. CDR3 length: 26 residues. Germline V gene data show CDR1 as GEAIGNYY and CDR2 as EKD. In nucleotides, the CDR3 is TGTGCCTGTGACTTGAGGCCCCCCGAGACCATATTACGGGGGGATACCCGACCCTCGTACACCGATAAACTCATCTTT. It specifies CACDLRPPETILRGDTRPSYTDKLIF.

Of note for this clone: Other nucleotide sequences in the sample specify the same CDR3. This chain connects TRDV2 to TRDJ1; D remains ambiguous. CDR1 is GEAIGNYY and CDR2 is EKD in the germline V gene. The CDR3 runs 15 residues. Trimming left V 0 bases short and J 0 bases short, with 10 bases between. The CDR3 DNA reads as TGTGCCTGTGACACCGGAGGACGTTACACCGATAAACTCATCTTT. Its translation: CACDTGGRYTDKLIF.

This sequence joins TRDV3 and TRDJ1, with D perhaps assigned TRDD2 or TRDD3 (5 bases each). With 3 bases removed from V and 3 bases from J, the gap between germline ends came to 26 bases. CDR3 length: 17 amino acids. The germline gives CDR1 TVYSNPD, CDR2 GDNSRS (reference sequence). The CDR3 region has the DNA TGTGCCTTGCATCCCTACCGGATAGGCCCTTACGCCGATAAACTCATCTTT. Translating it yields CALHPYRIGPYADKLIF.

In this sample, this clone turned up a few times. The J gene is TRDJ1, the V gene TRDV2; D gene ambiguous. Germline CDR1 GEAIGNYY, CDR2 EKD. The ends were cut back, 3 bases at V and 3 bases at J, with 22 bases in the middle. This CDR3 has 17 amino acids. CDR3 loop: CACDAGHKEGCSDKLIF. The CDR3 DNA sequence: TGTGCCTGTGACGCCGGGCATAAAGAGGGGTGCTCCGATAAACTCATCTTT.

This clone has only one observation. A junction boundary mismatches the germline segment, possibly from a read error. The same CDR3 also results from other DNA sequences found in this sample. The gene calls are TRAV29/DV5 and TRDJ1; 7 bases align to TRDD3. There are 20 residues in the CDR3. Germline V lookup: CDR1 NSMFDY, CDR2 ISSIKDK. Here the CDR3 reads CAASSFSTGDIGKYTDKLIF. In DNA form, the CDR3 reads TGTGCTGCAAGCTCATTCTCCACCGGGGATATTGGGAAATACACCGATAAACTCATCTTT.

The chain is built from TRDV1 and TRDJ1, with 9 bases identical to TRDD3. The germline V gene has CDR1 TSWWSYY and CDR2 QGS. The CDR3 covers 18 residues. Trimming took 1 base from V and 6 from J; bases not matched to a gene: 15. The CDR3 nucleotides are TGTGCTCTTGGGGAACCGTCAGCTTCGTACTGGGGGACCTATAAACTCATCTTT. It codes for CALGEPSASYWGTYKLIF.

This clone was seen a few times. The chain joins TRDV2 to TRDJ3, with a weak D call TRDD3 (5 bases). From germline, CDR1 is GEAIGNYY and CDR2 EKD. The V end lost 1 base, the J end lost 2 bases, and 20 bases lay between the germline ends. The CDR3 sequence is 20 residues long. Written as DNA, the CDR3 is TGTGCCTGTGACACTGGGGTCGAAGGGGACCACCCCTGGGACACCCGACAGATGTTTTTC. Translated, it gives CACDTGVEGDHPWDTRQMFF.

The V and J genes are TRDV1 and TRDJ1, with 10 positions matching TRDD3. V shed 2 bases, J shed 2 bases, and the junction held 23 bases outside the gene matches. The germline V gene has CDR1 TSWWSYY and CDR2 QGS. The CDR3 spans 22 residues. The chain's CDR3 is CALGELRNPTWGIPVRTDKLIF. CDR3 nucleotides: TGTGCTCTTGGGGAATTGAGAAACCCTACGTGGGGGATACCAGTAAGAACCGATAAACTCATCTTT.

In DNA form, the CDR3 reads TGTGCTCTTGGGGAATCAACTCCGTACTGGGGGATTGGGTACGCCGATAAACTCATCTTT. Translated, it gives CALGESTPYWGIGYADKLIF. The chain links TRDV1 to TRDJ1; the match to TRDD3 covers 10 bases. Germline lookup yields CDR1 TSWWSYY and CDR2 QGS. The CDR3 has 20 residues. The V gene end was trimmed by 2 bases and the J gene end by 3 bases; junction bases not matched to a gene: 18.